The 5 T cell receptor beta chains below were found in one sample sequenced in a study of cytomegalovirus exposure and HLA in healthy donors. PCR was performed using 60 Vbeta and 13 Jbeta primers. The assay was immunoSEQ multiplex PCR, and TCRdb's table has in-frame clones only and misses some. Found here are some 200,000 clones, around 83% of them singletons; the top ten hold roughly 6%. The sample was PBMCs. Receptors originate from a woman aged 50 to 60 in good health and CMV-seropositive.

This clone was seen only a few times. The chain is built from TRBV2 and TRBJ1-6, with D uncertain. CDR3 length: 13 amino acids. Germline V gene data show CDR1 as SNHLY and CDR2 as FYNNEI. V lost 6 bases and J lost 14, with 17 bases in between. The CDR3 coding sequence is TGTGCCAGCAGAGAGGGTCAATCGTCAGCCCTCCACTTT. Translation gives CASREGQSSALHF.

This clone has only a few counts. The CDR3 DNA reads TGTGCCAGCAAAACAGGCAATCAGCCCCAGCATTTT. Residues: CASKTGNQPQHF. The V gene is TRBV7-2, the J gene TRBJ1-5; D is ambiguous. There are 12 residues in the CDR3. CDR1 SGHTA and CDR2 FQGNSA come from the germline V gene. The V gene lost 7 bases and the J gene lost 2 bases, with 6 bases spanning the gap.

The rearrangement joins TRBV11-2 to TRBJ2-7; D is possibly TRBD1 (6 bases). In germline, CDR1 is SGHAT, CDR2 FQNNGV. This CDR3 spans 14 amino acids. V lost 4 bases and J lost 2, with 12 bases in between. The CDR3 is CASSSGGGPYEQYF. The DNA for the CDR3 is TGTGCCAGCAGCTCAGGTGGGGGCCCCTACGAGCAGTACTTC.

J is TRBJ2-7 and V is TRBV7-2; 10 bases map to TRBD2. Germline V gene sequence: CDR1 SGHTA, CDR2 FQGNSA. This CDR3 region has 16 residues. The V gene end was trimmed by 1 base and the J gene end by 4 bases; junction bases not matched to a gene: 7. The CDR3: CASSLDGSGGLYEQYF. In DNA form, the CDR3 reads TGTGCCAGCAGCTTAGATGGTAGCGGGGGGCTTTACGAGCAGTACTTC.

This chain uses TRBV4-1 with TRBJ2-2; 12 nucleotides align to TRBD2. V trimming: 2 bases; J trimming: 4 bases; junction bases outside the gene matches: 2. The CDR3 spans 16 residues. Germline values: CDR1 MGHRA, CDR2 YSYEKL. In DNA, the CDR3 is TGCGCCAGCAGCCAACCTAGCGGGGGGGGCACCGGGGAGCTGTTTTTT. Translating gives CASSQPSGGGTGELFF.